A selection of T cell receptor beta chains follows, all from one sample in a study of T cells in Graves' hyperthyroidism and ophthalmopathy. Each CDR3 protein is one row after TCRdb ran MiXCR on the multiplex PCR reads. Of 750,000 to 900,000 distinct CDR3 sequences in the sample, roughly 37% were seen once. Sequencing was done on a sample of blood. Every receptor here comes from a man aged 18-30 years with Graves' hyperthyroidism. The conserved cysteine and the conserved F or W are not part of the CDR3 here. Each record gives: D gene, J gene, V gene, CDR3 protein. D genes are given only for firm matches.

D: TRBD1; J: TRBJ1-6; V: TRBV10-3; CDR3: ATGTGAGSPLH
D: TRBD1; J: TRBJ1-2; V: TRBV2; CDR3: ASSHPVRTGSGYT
D: NA; J: TRBJ2-2; V: TRBV9; CDR3: ASSVETPTGELF
D: NA; J: TRBJ2-7; V: TRBV7-9; CDR3: ASSLDGAGSEQY
D: NA; J: TRBJ1-4; V: TRBV2; CDR3: ASNLRGGNEKLF
D: TRBD1; J: TRBJ2-6; V: TRBV9; CDR3: ATGQDSSGANVLT
D: NA; J: TRBJ2-7; V: TRBV7-9; CDR3: ASSQVQGRSYEQY
D: NA; J: TRBJ2-5; V: TRBV25-1; CDR3: ASSQDRSDETQY
D: TRBD1; J: TRBJ1-5; V: TRBV6-2/TRBV6-3; CDR3: ASSRTGWVQPQH
D: NA; J: TRBJ1-5; V: TRBV4-1; CDR3: ASSQGSVWAGQPQH
D: NA; J: TRBJ1-5; V: TRBV5-6; CDR3: ASSLKGMGNQPQH
D: NA; J: TRBJ1-6; V: TRBV29-1; CDR3: SGGPYDNSPLH
D: TRBD2; J: TRBJ2-7; V: TRBV9; CDR3: ASSANGRVVEQY
D: NA; J: TRBJ2-7; V: TRBV2; CDR3: ASSSWSGETGPEQY
D: NA; J: TRBJ1-4; V: TRBV25-1; CDR3: ASSLEPMEKLF
D: NA; J: TRBJ2-2; V: TRBV29-1; CDR3: SAGTPDTGELF
D: NA; J: TRBJ1-2; V: TRBV5-1; CDR3: ASSRGESGSGYT
D: NA; J: TRBJ2-7; V: TRBV7-2; CDR3: ASSLDHGPYEQY
D: NA; J: TRBJ1-2; V: TRBV12-3/TRBV12-4; CDR3: ASSPSGAGYGYT
D: NA; J: TRBJ2-7; V: TRBV7-9; CDR3: ASSLGIDPYEQY
D: NA; J: TRBJ1-1; V: TRBV15; CDR3: ATEEDTEAF
D: TRBD1; J: TRBJ2-7; V: TRBV2; CDR3: ASSEGDRSTYEQY
D: TRBD1; J: TRBJ2-7; V: TRBV20-1; CDR3: SAQGTVYEQY
D: TRBD2; J: TRBJ2-2; V: TRBV2; CDR3: ASIAGGLADNTGELF
D: NA; J: TRBJ1-6; V: TRBV4-2; CDR3: ASSQVAVNSPLH
D: NA; J: TRBJ1-1; V: TRBV24-1; CDR3: ATSDGGWNTEAF
D: NA; J: TRBJ2-7; V: TRBV7-9; CDR3: ASSLAGGGPHEQY
D: TRBD1; J: TRBJ2-7; V: TRBV29-1; CDR3: SVGLGTGERYEQY
D: NA; J: TRBJ1-1; V: TRBV12-3/TRBV12-4; CDR3: ASSKFGDIDEAF